The clone carrying this T cell receptor (beta chain) has more than one count but fewer than ten. Its target is unknown. Genes and germline come from the mouse. Sequencing ends 1 residue short of the CDR3 end; the germline J gene provides the rest. This specimen belongs to a study of tissue T cells after allogeneic stem cell transplantation. Germline V gene lookup returns CDR1 KGHPV and CDR2 FQNQEV (reference sequence). V trimming: 4 bases; J trimming: 4 bases; junction bases outside the gene matches: 3. CDR3 length: 15 residues. TCRdb keeps only in-frame clones here, not all; method: immunoSEQ multiplex PCR. The sample carries almost 8,500 clones, around 40% recorded once. Study outcomes and limitations: Tissue-detected TCR repertoire was only partly captured by blood and spleen T cells. Across patients, clones rarely overlapped, yet motif clusters were shared tissue-specifically. Within patients, tissue anatomy strongly shaped TCR repertoire composition.

Time point indicated: mouse harvest day 7 after allogeneic transplant. Each mouse received 10^7 T-cell-depleted marrow cells plus 10^6 splenic CD5+ T cells by tail vein. B6 (H2b) cells into BALB/c (H2d) mice; tissues taken at day 7 or 14. The chain uses TRBV26 and TRBJ2-2, with 10 bases lining up with TRBD1. Sequencing was carried out using skin. This TCR came from a female BALB/c mouse given C57BL/6 T cells with graft-versus-host disease after an allogeneic hematopoietic cell transplant. CDR3 protein: CASSRDRGTTGQLYF. CDR3 DNA, as far as it was read: TGTGCCAGCAGTCGGGACAGGGGCACCACCGGGCAGCTCTAC.